Described below is a single TCR beta chain sequence and its context. From germline, CDR1 is SGHDN and CDR2 FVKESK. The CDR3 has 18 residues. Trimming removed 3 bases at V and 0 bases at J, with 18 bases between. This sample was included in a study of shared clonotypes between healthy human individuals. In the study overall: Donors consisted of two women and three men between 18 and 49.

The method was immunoSEQ multiplex PCR; TCRdb's version includes in-frame clones alone and lacks a portion of them. This sample has 400,000 to 500,000 clones; around 80% occur once, and the top ten carry approximately 12%. The specimen was PBMCs. The receptor was derived from a woman aged 40 to 49 in good health. Some clones in this sample may be carry-over from other donors' samples. This chain links TRBV14 with TRBJ1-3, with D possibly matching TRBD1 (5 bases). The CDR3 nucleotides are TGTGCCAGCAGCCATACCTGGTGGGGGTCGCTCTCTGGAAACACCATATATTTT. Translated: CASSHTWWGSLSGNTIYF.